Below are 30 T cell receptor beta chains sequenced from a single sample in a study of T-cell memory formation after mild COVID-19. Using its own MiXCR run on the 5' RACE reads, TCRdb lists one record per CDR3 protein. The sample lists hundreds of thousands of distinct CDR3 sequences, 28% occurring once. The sequenced sample was PBMCs or a T cell subset sorted from them (not recorded which). These receptors all come from an adult woman who had mild COVID-19 (a few samples of this study predate the infection). Cell type and time point are not known.

This chain links TRBV7-2 with TRBJ2-7; 7 bases are shared with TRBD1. Germline assignment: CDR1 SGHTA and CDR2 FQGNSA. This CDR3 comprises 14 residues. V dropped 5 bases and J dropped 5; count of bases not matched to a gene: 9. The DNA of the CDR3 is TGTGCCAGCAGCGCCCGACAGGGTGGCCACGAGCAGTACTTC. Its protein product is CASSARQGGHEQYF.

In its sample, this clonotype was seen a few times. The gene calls are TRBV9 and TRBJ2-5; 9 bases map to TRBD2. Germline CDR1 is SGDLS and CDR2 is YYNGEE. The CDR3 has 15 residues. Trimming at V came to 4 bases and at J to 2 bases, leaving 6 bases not matched to a gene. This chain's CDR3 is CASSSSGGRQETQYF. DNA of the CDR3: TGTGCCAGCAGCTCAAGCGGGGGGAGACAAGAGACCCAGTACTTC.

This clonotype has more than one count but fewer than ten. The CDR3 protein is CASSLGGVPYNEQFF. Here the CDR3 DNA reads TGTGCCAGCAGCTTAGGCGGGGTCCCCTACAATGAGCAGTTCTTC. The rearrangement uses TRBV7-2 and TRBJ2-1, with D possibly matching TRBD2 (6 bases). CDR3 length equals 15 residues. Trimming left V 1 base short and J 2 bases short, with 9 bases between. The germline V gene has CDR1 SGHTA and CDR2 FQGNSA. Supplemented by reference TRBV7-2 and TRBJ2-1, the full variable domain reads GAGVSQSPSNKVTEKGKDVELRCDPISGHTALYWYRQSLGQGLEFLIYFQGNSAPDKSGLPSDRFSAERTGGSVSTLTIQRTQQEDSAVYLCASSLGGVPYNEQFFGPGTRLTVL.

The chain carries TRBV29-1 and TRBJ1-1; TRBD1 might be the D (5 bases). V lost 7 bases and J lost 4, with 19 bases in between. CDR1 and CDR2 from the germline V gene are SQVTM and ANQGSEA. The CDR3 covers 14 residues. The CDR3, as DNA: TGCAGCGCCCTACCCGACTATGGGGGCACTGAAGCTTTCTTT. This encodes CSALPDYGGTEAFF.

This chain links TRBV27 with TRBJ2-5; D call uncertain. The CDR3 length is 14 residues. V was cut by 0 bases and J by 4 bases, with 9 bases left in between. The germline CDR1 and CDR2 sequences are MNHEY and SMNVEV (reference sequence). CDR3 in amino acids: CASSLSKGGETQYF. The CDR3 nucleotides read TGTGCCAGCAGTTTATCGAAGGGTGGAGAGACCCAGTACTTC.

The CDR3 sequence is CASSPSYGDLGETQYF. CDR3 DNA: TGTGCCAGCTCACCCTCGTACGGGGATCTGGGGGAGACCCAGTACTTC. This chain links TRBV18 with TRBJ2-5; D might be TRBD2 (5 bases). The germline gives CDR1 KGHSH, CDR2 LQKENI. V was clipped by 3 bases and J by 5 bases, with 19 bases between them. This CDR3 spans 16 amino acids.

V usage is TRBV19 and J usage is TRBJ1-4; a weak D match, TRBD1 (5 bases). CDR3 size: 13 residues. Trimming took 5 bases from V and 5 from J, leaving 9 bases between them. From germline, CDR1 is LNHDA and CDR2 SQIVND (reference sequence). For the CDR3, the DNA is TGTGCCAGTAGTCCCAGACAGAATGAAAAACTGTTTTTT. This codes for CASSPRQNEKLFF.

The chain combines TRBV11-2 with TRBJ1-2; tentative D call: TRBD1 (5 bases). V lost 8 bases and J 4 bases, leaving 14 bases between the germline ends. Germline V lookup: CDR1 SGHAT, CDR2 FQNNGV. The CDR3 runs to 13 residues. The CDR3 DNA sequence: TGTGCCAGCGGACTGGAGGGGATCTATGGCTACACCTTC. Encoded protein: CASGLEGIYGYTF.

This clonotype was counted between two and nine times. The chain recombines TRBV3-1 with TRBJ1-2; possible D gene TRBD1, 6 bases. The CDR3 runs 14 residues. CDR1 is LGHDT and CDR2 is YNNKEL in the germline V gene (reference sequence). The CDR3 region has the DNA TGTGTAAAAAGGGGGGCCTCACTCCGCTATGGCTACACCTTC. This gives the protein CVKRGASLRYGYTF.

The chain uses TRBV5-1 and TRBJ1-4; tentatively, D is TRBD1 (5 bases). Trimming cost V 2 bases and J 0 bases, with 11 bases left between them. Germline CDR1 and CDR2: SGHRS and YFSETQ. The CDR3 has 16 residues. CDR3 bases: TGCGCCAGCAGCTTCGGACGGGGGGCAACTAATGAAAAACTGTTTTTT. Translated: CASSFGRGATNEKLFF.

This clonotype occurred once. This rearrangement joins TRBV14 to TRBJ1-2; D unclear. CDR3 length: 14 amino acids. Trimming took 4 bases from V and 3 from J, leaving 12 bases between them. Germline V CDR1 and CDR2: SGHDN, FVKESK. The CDR3 loop is CASSPVSSYYGYTF. The CDR3 DNA follows: TGTGCCAGCAGCCCAGTGAGCAGCTACTATGGCTACACCTTC.

This clonotype has more than one count but fewer than ten. The V gene is TRBV4-1, the J gene TRBJ2-1; D remains ambiguous. The CDR3 has 14 amino acids. Germline V CDR1 and CDR2: MGHRA, YSYEKL. V was clipped by 1 base and J by 8 bases, with 12 bases between them. As DNA, the CDR3 is TGCGCCAGCAGCCAAGTTTTAGCAAGCGATGAGCAGTTCTTC. It yields the protein CASSQVLASDEQFF.

This clonotype was found a few times. This rearrangement joins TRBV7-2 to TRBJ1-2, with 8 bases that match TRBD1. The CDR3 covers 19 residues. Germline trimming cut 2 bases from V and 0 bases from J; bases unmatched to any gene: 14. CDR1 is SGHTA, CDR2 FQGNSA, per germline. The CDR3 loop is CASSLQGASYLGANYGYTF. CDR3 nucleotides: TGTGCCAGCAGCTTACAGGGGGCGAGCTACTTGGGTGCTAACTATGGCTACACCTTC. The variable domain in full, with the rest retrieved from reference TRBV7-2 and TRBJ1-2, is GAGVSQSPSNKVTEKGKDVELRCDPISGHTALYWYRQSLGQGLEFLIYFQGNSAPDKSGLPSDRFSAERTGGSVSTLTIQRTQQEDSAVYLCASSLQGASYLGANYGYTFGSGTRLTVV.

The V call is TRBV5-1, the J call TRBJ1-3; tentatively, D is TRBD1 (5 bases). This CDR3 is 15 amino acids long. Germline V gene sequence: CDR1 SGHRS, CDR2 YFSETQ. V shed 4 bases and J shed 0 bases, with 11 bases lying between them. CDR3 sequence: CASSTSGNSGNTIYF. In nucleotides, the CDR3 is TGCGCCAGCAGCACCTCAGGGAACTCTGGAAACACCATATATTTT. Looking up the rest from reference TRBV5-1 and TRBJ1-3 gives the full variable domain: KAGVTQTPRYLIKTRGQQVTLSCSPISGHRSVSWYQQTPGQGLQFLFEYFSETQRNKGNFPGRFSGRQFSNSRSEMNVSTLELGDSALYLCASSTSGNSGNTIYFGEGSWLTVV.

The chain employs TRBV7-9 and TRBJ2-2; D perhaps matches TRBD2 (6 bases). CDR1 is SEHNR and CDR2 is FQNEAQ in the germline V gene (reference sequence). The CDR3 has 16 residues. Trimming stripped 2 bases from V and 0 bases from J, with 10 bases between. The CDR3 DNA sequence: TGTGCCAGCAGCTTACGCGGGGAAACGAACACCGGGGAGCTGTTTTTT. It encodes CASSLRGETNTGELFF.

This clonotype occurred a few times. The rearrangement uses TRBV25-1 and TRBJ2-7, with D tentatively TRBD2 (6 bases). Germline loops: CDR1 MGHDK, CDR2 SYGVNS. The CDR3 is 12 residues long. Deletions cut 3 bases from V and 6 bases from J, with 9 bases between. DNA of the CDR3: TGTGCCAGCAGTGACACCGGGGGCGAGCAGTACTTC. It codes for CASSDTGGEQYF.

The chain carries TRBV12-3 or TRBV12-4 and TRBJ2-7; 7 bases are shared with TRBD2. CDR3 length: 14 residues. With 6 bases clipped from V and 2 bases from J, the junction kept 7 bases outside the gene matches. The CDR3 is CASSETSHPYEQYF. Here the CDR3 DNA reads TGTGCCAGCAGCGAGACTAGCCACCCCTACGAGCAGTACTTC.

This chain joins TRBV12-3 or TRBV12-4 and TRBJ1-5; weak D call: TRBD1 (5 bases). CDR3 length: 15 residues. V lost 3 bases and J lost 1, with 10 bases in between. CDR3 loop: CASSFRDPSNQPQHF. CDR3 nucleotides: TGTGCCAGCAGTTTCAGGGATCCAAGCAATCAGCCCCAGCATTTT.

This clonotype was seen a handful of times. The chain couples TRBV20-1 to TRBJ2-5; 7 bases fit TRBD2. Germline V gene data show CDR1 as DFQATT and CDR2 as SNEGSKA (reference sequence). With 3 bases clipped from V and 1 base from J, the junction kept 2 bases outside the gene matches. The CDR3 is made up of 13 amino acids. The chain's CDR3 is CSARRTSQETQYF. CDR3 DNA: TGCAGTGCTAGGCGGACTAGCCAAGAGACCCAGTACTTC.

This clonotype was seen a few times. This chain connects TRBV7-2 to TRBJ1-3; a weak D match, TRBD1 (5 bases). The CDR3 extends over 16 amino acids. Germline CDR1 SGHTA, CDR2 FQGNSA. With 5 bases removed from V and 0 bases from J, the gap between germline ends came to 14 bases. CDR3 in DNA: TGTGCCAGCAGCCCAACACAGGACTCCTCTGGAAACACCATATATTTT. This sequence encodes CASSPTQDSSGNTIYF.

This clonotype has more than one count but fewer than ten. This sequence joins TRBV29-1 and TRBJ1-2, with D tentatively TRBD1 (5 bases). Deletions cut 0 bases from V and 0 bases from J, with 20 bases between. Germline values: CDR1 SQVTM, CDR2 ANQGSEA. This CDR3 contains 18 residues. In DNA form, the CDR3 reads TGCAGCGTTGAAGATTTGGGACTGGAGGATAGGACTAACTATGGCTACACCTTC. Its protein is CSVEDLGLEDRTNYGYTF.

The chain links TRBV25-1 to TRBJ2-1; D remains unclear. There are 12 residues in the CDR3. CDR1 and CDR2 from the germline V gene are MGHDK and SYGVNS. V was clipped by 0 bases and J by 7 bases, with 4 bases between them. CDR3 region: CASSEYENEQFF. CDR3 in DNA: TGTGCCAGCAGTGAATACGAGAATGAGCAGTTCTTC.

This clonotype was seen a handful of times. The chain is built from TRBV12-3 or TRBV12-4 and TRBJ1-1, with no clear D. Trimming cost V 6 bases and J 1 base, with 12 bases left between them. The CDR3 runs 14 residues. The CDR3 here is CASSTPTENTEAFF. The CDR3 region has the DNA TGTGCCAGCAGCACTCCCACAGAGAACACTGAAGCTTTCTTT.

The chain uses TRBV20-1 and TRBJ1-1; TRBD1 might be the D (6 bases). Per the germline V gene, CDR1 is DFQATT and CDR2 is SNEGSKA (reference sequence). Trimming pared 6 bases from V and 0 bases from J, leaving 11 bases between. The CDR3 is 13 residues long. The CDR3 coding sequence is TGCAGTGCCAGAAGGGGGGTGAACACTGAAGCTTTCTTT. It encodes CSARRGVNTEAFF.

This clonotype turned up a few times. CDR3 amino acids: CASTETPGLTTGELFF. Written as DNA, the CDR3 is TGCGCCAGCACCGAGACCCCGGGACTAACAACCGGGGAGCTGTTTTTT. The chain employs TRBV5-1 and TRBJ2-2; 7 bases fit TRBD2. With 6 bases clipped from V and 5 bases from J, the junction kept 13 bases outside the gene matches. Germline CDR1 reads SGHRS; CDR2 reads YFSETQ. CDR3 size: 16 residues.

The chain uses TRBV15 and TRBJ1-4; a possible D gene is TRBD1 (5 bases). The CDR3 is made up of 17 amino acids. The V end was cut by 1 base, the J end by 3 bases, with 15 bases between. In germline, CDR1 is LNHNV, CDR2 YYDKDF (reference sequence). The CDR3 protein is CATSRVSAGRANEKLFF. The CDR3 region has the DNA TGTGCCACCAGCAGAGTATCGGCAGGGCGAGCTAATGAAAAACTGTTTTTT.

This clonotype turned up a few times. The gene calls are TRBV29-1 and TRBJ2-7; 7 bases match TRBD2. The CDR3 length is 15 residues. Losses at the gene ends were 0 bases for V and 2 bases for J; bases not matched to a gene: 7. Germline values: CDR1 SQVTM, CDR2 ANQGSEA. The CDR3 loop reads CSVEELSGIPYEQYF. CDR3 coding DNA: TGCAGCGTTGAAGAGTTAAGCGGGATCCCCTACGAGCAGTACTTC.

This clonotype was found a few times. The rearrangement joins TRBV9 to TRBJ1-5, with D perhaps TRBD1 (6 bases). V was clipped by 0 bases and J by 7 bases, with 14 bases between them. The germline CDR1 and CDR2 sequences are SGDLS and YYNGEE. The CDR3 is made up of 15 amino acids. The CDR3 sequence is CASSVGGGDGQPQHF. CDR3 nucleotide sequence: TGTGCCAGCAGCGTAGGAGGGGGGGACGGCCAGCCCCAGCATTTT.

This clonotype came up once. The chain uses TRBV5-5 and TRBJ2-7, with 9 positions matching TRBD2. The CDR3 spans 17 residues. J gave up 4 bases and V 4 bases, and 15 bases lay outside the gene matches. The germline gives CDR1 SGHKS, CDR2 YYEKEE (reference sequence). This CDR3 is CASSRAGGRQRSYEQYF. CDR3 DNA sequence: TGTGCCAGCAGCCGCGCGGGGGGGAGACAAAGGAGTTACGAGCAGTACTTC.

This clonotype was counted a few times. V usage is TRBV7-9 and J usage is TRBJ2-6; D gene ambiguous. The CDR3 is made up of 13 amino acids. The germline gives CDR1 SEHNR, CDR2 FQNEAQ (reference sequence). V was cut by 5 bases and J by 2 bases, with 4 bases left in between. The CDR3 loop is CASSQAGANVLTF. The DNA of the CDR3 is TGTGCCAGCAGCCAGGCTGGGGCCAACGTCCTGACTTTC.